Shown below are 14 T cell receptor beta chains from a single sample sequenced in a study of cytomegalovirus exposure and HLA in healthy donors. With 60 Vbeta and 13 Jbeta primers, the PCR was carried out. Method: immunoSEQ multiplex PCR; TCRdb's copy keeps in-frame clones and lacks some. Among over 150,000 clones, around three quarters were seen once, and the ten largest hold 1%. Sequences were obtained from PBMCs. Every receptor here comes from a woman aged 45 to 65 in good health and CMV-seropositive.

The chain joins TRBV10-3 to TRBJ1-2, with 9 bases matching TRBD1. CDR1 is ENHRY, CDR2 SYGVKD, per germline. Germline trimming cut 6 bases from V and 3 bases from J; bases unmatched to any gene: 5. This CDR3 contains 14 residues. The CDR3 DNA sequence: TGTGCCATCAGCGGGACAGGGATGGACTATGGCTACACCTTC. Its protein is CAISGTGMDYGYTF.

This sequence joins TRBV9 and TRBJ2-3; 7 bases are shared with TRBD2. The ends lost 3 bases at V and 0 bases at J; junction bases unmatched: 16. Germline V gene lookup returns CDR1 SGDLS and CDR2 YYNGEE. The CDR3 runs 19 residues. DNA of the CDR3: TGTGCCAGCAGCGCGCCCCCGGGGAGGGGAGCGGGAAGCACAGATACGCAGTATTTT. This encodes CASSAPPGRGAGSTDTQYF.

CDR3 sequence (DNA): TGTGCCAGCACAAAAGGGGACTCTAAGTTCAATGAGCAGTTCTTC. This sequence encodes CASTKGDSKFNEQFF. V is TRBV28 and J is TRBJ2-1, with D perhaps matching TRBD2 (6 bases). Per germline, CDR1 MDHEN and CDR2 SYDVKM. V was trimmed by 7 bases and J by 6 bases, leaving 19 bases between them. The CDR3 totals 15 residues.

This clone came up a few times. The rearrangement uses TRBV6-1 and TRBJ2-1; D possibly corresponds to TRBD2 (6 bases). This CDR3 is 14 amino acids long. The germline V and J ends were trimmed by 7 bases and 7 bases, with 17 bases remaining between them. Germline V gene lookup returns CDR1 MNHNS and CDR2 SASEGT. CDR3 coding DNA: TGTGCCAGCAAGGACTATTTGGGCCGAAATGAGCAGTTCTTC. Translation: CASKDYLGRNEQFF.

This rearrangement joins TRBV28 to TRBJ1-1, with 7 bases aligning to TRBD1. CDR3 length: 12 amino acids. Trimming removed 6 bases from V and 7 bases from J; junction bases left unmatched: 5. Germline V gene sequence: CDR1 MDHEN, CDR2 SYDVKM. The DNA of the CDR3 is TGTGCCAGCAGCAACACAGGGGTTGAAGCTTTCTTT. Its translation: CASSNTGVEAFF.

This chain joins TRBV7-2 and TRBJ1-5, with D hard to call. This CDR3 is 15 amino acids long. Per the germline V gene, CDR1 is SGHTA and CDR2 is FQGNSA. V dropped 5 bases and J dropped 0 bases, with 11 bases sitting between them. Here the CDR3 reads CASSAPGVSNQPQHF. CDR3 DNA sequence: TGTGCCAGCAGCGCCCCGGGAGTTAGCAATCAGCCCCAGCATTTT.

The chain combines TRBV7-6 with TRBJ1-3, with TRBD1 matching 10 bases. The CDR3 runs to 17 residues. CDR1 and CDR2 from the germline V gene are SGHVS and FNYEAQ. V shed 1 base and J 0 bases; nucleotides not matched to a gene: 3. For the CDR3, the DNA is TGTGCCAGCAGCTTAGGGACAGGGGGTTACTCTGGAAACACCATATATTTT. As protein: CASSLGTGGYSGNTIYF.

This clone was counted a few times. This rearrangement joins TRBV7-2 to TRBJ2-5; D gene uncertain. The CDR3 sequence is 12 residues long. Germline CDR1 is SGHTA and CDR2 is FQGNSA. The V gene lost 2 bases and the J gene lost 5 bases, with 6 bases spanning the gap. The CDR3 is CASSLFRETQYF. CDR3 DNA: TGTGCCAGCAGCTTATTCCGGGAGACCCAGTACTTC. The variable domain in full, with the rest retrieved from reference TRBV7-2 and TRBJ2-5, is GAGVSQSPSNKVTEKGKDVELRCDPISGHTALYWYRQSLGQGLEFLIYFQGNSAPDKSGLPSDRFSAERTGGSVSTLTIQRTQQEDSAVYLCASSLFRETQYFGPGTRLLVL.

In DNA form, the CDR3 reads TGTGCCTGGAGAGGCGGCGCGAACACCGGGGAGCTGTTTTTT. Translation gives CAWRGGANTGELFF. The chain uses TRBV30 and TRBJ2-2; no clear D gene. Trimming removed 3 bases at V and 0 bases at J, with 8 bases between. The V gene's germline CDR1 is GTSNPN and CDR2 SVGIG (reference sequence). The CDR3 is 14 residues long.

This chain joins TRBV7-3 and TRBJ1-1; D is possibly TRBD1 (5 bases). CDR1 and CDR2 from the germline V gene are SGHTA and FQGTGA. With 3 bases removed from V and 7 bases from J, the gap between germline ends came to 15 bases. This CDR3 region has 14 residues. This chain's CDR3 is CASSFQGRASEAFF. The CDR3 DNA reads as TGTGCCAGCAGCTTTCAGGGTCGGGCCAGTGAAGCTTTCTTT.

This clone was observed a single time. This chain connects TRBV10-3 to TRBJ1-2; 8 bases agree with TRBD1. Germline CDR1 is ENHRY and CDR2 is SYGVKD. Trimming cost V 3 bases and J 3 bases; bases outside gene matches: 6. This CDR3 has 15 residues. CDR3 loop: CAISDTGQEDYGYTF. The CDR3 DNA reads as TGTGCCATCAGTGATACGGGACAGGAGGACTATGGCTACACCTTC.

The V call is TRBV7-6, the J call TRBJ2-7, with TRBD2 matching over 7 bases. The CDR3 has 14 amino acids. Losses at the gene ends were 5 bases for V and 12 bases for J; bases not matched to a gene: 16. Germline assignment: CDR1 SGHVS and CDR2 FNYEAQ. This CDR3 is CASSGGTTGGTLYF. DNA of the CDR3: TGTGCCAGCAGCGGTGGGACGACGGGAGGAACGCTGTACTTC. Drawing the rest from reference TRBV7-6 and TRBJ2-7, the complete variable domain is GAGVSQSPRYKVTKRGQDVALRCDPISGHVSLYWYRQALGQGPEFLTYFNYEAQQDKSGLPNDRFSAERPEGSISTLTIQRTEQRDSAMYRCASSGGTTGGTLYFGPGTRLTVT.

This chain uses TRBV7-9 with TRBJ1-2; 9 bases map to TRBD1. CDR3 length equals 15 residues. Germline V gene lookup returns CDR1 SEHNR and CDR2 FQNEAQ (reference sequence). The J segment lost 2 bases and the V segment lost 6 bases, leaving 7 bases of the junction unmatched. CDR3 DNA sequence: TGTGCCAGCAGTTATACAGGGGGCCGGAACTATGGCTACACCTTC. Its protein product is CASSYTGGRNYGYTF.

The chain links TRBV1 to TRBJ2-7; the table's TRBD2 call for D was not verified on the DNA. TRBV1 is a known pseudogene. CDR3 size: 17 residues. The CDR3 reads CTSSQAGLEGEVYEQYF. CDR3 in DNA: TGCACCAGCAGCCAAGCGGGACTAGAAGGGGAGGTATACGAGCAGTACTTC.